The 8 T cell receptor beta chains in this list originate from one sample, sequenced in a study of cytomegalovirus exposure and HLA in healthy donors (dated by TCRdb to 2016 to 2017). The receptor library was made with the immunoSEQ multiplex PCR assay. For the multiplex PCR, a mixture combining 60 forward primers for TCR Vbeta segments and 13 reverse primers for TCR Jbeta segments was used. TCRdb's version of the immuneACCESS table is confined to in-frame rearrangements and falls short of the full clone set. An unresolved V gene accounts for under half of the shortfall where checked; the remainder is of unknown origin. Recorded for this sample are around 160,000 clones; roughly 79% of them occurred a single time. The top ten constitute 6.5% to 8% of the sample. The source material was PBMCs. All receptors come from a woman between 35 and 50 years old in good health and CMV-seropositive.

The chain combines TRBV4-1 with TRBJ2-6, with TRBD2 as a possible D gene (5 bases). Germline V lookup: CDR1 MGHRA, CDR2 YSYEKL. The CDR3 is 18 residues long. Trimming left V 3 bases short and J 0 bases short, with 15 bases between. The CDR3 nucleotides are TGCGCCAGCAGCCAGGGAGAGCGGTCGGCCTCTGGGGCCAACGTCCTGACTTTC. Encoded protein: CASSQGERSASGANVLTF.

This clone was found a few times. The V and J genes are TRBV7-9 and TRBJ1-2; D is unclear. From germline, CDR1 is SEHNR and CDR2 FQNEAQ (reference sequence). This CDR3 comprises 14 residues. V was clipped by 1 base and J by 5 bases, with 11 bases between them. As DNA, the CDR3 is TGTGCCAGCAGCTTAGTCGGGAATTTGTATGGCTACACCTTC. Translation: CASSLVGNLYGYTF.

The chain is built from TRBV6-1 and TRBJ1-5; tentative D call: TRBD1 (5 bases). Germline loops: CDR1 MNHNS, CDR2 SASEGT. The germline V and J ends were trimmed by 4 bases and 4 bases, with 8 bases remaining between them. This CDR3 spans 13 amino acids. The CDR3 is CASSVKGNQPQHF. CDR3 coding DNA: TGTGCCAGCAGTGTGAAGGGGAATCAGCCCCAGCATTTT.

As for this clone: At the DNA level, this CDR3 is encoded by other sequences in the same sample as well. The chain employs TRBV7-9 and TRBJ2-5; 9 positions agree with TRBD1. The V gene's germline CDR1 is SEHNR and CDR2 FQNEAQ (reference sequence). The J segment lost 5 bases and the V segment lost 3 bases, leaving 4 bases of the junction unmatched. The length of the CDR3 is 14 residues. The CDR3 sequence: CASSFTGGAETQYF. CDR3 bases: TGTGCCAGCAGCTTTACAGGGGGCGCGGAGACCCAGTACTTC.

V is TRBV6-6 and J is TRBJ2-1, with 7 bases lining up with TRBD1. The CDR3 contains 15 residues. V lost 5 bases to trimming and J lost 9 bases; unmatched junction nucleotides: 13. Germline assignment: CDR1 MNHNY and CDR2 SVGAGI (reference sequence). The CDR3 spells CASSLNPGGEGEQFF. CDR3 nucleotides: TGTGCCAGCAGTCTCAACCCAGGGGGAGAAGGTGAGCAGTTCTTC.

In this sample, this clone turned up a few times. The chain combines TRBV5-1 with TRBJ2-4, with 9 bases that match TRBD2. Looked up from germline, CDR1 is SGHRS and CDR2 is YFSETQ. Trimming cost V 3 bases and J 2 bases; bases outside gene matches: 6. CDR3 length: 16 residues. This chain's CDR3 is CASSSLSGGSKNIQYF. The DNA for the CDR3 is TGCGCCAGCAGCTCACTTAGCGGGGGATCCAAAAACATTCAGTACTTC.

This clone has only a few counts. The V gene is TRBV5-1, the J gene TRBJ1-4; no clear D gene. Trimming left V 6 bases short and J 7 bases short, with 19 bases between. From germline, CDR1 is SGHRS and CDR2 YFSETQ. This CDR3 has 15 residues. CDR3 DNA sequence: TGCGCCAGCAACGAGGGTTCGGGAGCAGGTGAAAAACTGTTTTTT. Translating gives CASNEGSGAGEKLFF.

Details on this clone: Other DNA sequences in the same sample also yield this CDR3. The genes are TRBV4-1 and TRBJ2-5; the D gene is possibly TRBD2 (5 bases). The V end lost 2 bases, the J end lost 5 bases, and 9 bases lay between the germline ends. The CDR3 has 13 amino acids. CDR1 is MGHRA, CDR2 YSYEKL, per germline. The CDR3 sequence: CASSQWRGETQYF. The CDR3 coding sequence is TGCGCCAGCAGCCAATGGAGAGGGGAGACCCAGTACTTC.